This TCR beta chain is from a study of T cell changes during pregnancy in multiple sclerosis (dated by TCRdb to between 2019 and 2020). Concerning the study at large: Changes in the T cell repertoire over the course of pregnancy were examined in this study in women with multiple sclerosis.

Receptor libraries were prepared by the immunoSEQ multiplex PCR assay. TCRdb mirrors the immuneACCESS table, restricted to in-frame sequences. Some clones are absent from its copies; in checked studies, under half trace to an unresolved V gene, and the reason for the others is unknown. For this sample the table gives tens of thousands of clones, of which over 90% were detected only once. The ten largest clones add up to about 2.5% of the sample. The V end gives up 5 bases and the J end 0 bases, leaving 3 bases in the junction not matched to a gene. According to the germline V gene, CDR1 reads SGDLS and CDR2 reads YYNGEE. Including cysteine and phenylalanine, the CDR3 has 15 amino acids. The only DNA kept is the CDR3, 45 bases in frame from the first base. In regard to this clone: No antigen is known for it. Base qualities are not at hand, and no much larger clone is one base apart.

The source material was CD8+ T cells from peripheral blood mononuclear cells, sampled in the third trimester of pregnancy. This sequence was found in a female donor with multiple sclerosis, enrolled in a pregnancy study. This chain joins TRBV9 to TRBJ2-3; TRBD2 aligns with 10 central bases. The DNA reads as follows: TGTGCCAGCAGTACTAGCGGGGCTAGCACAGATACGCAGTATTTT. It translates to CASSTSGASTDTQYF. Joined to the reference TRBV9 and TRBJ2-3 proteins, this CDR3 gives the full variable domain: DSGVTQTPKHLITATGQRVTLRCSPRSGDLSVYWYQQSLDQGLQFLIQYYNGEERAKGNILERFSAQQFPDLHSELNLSSLELGDSALYFCASSTSGASTDTQYFGPGTRLTVL.